A single sample gave rise to the 29 T cell receptor beta chains below, sequenced in a study of T cell responses to AZD1222 COVID-19 vaccine. Profiled with immunoSEQ multiplex PCR; TCRdb holds only in-frame clones, not every one. The data contain about 56,000 clones, around 85% of them singletons. Sequencing used peripheral blood, obtained on day 0 of AZD1222 vaccination. These receptor sequences come from an adult in good health.

This rearrangement joins TRBV5-1 to TRBJ2-6; 7 positions agree with TRBD1. V trimming: 0 bases; J trimming: 0 bases; junction bases outside the gene matches: 6. Germline loops: CDR1 SGHRS, CDR2 YFSETQ. This CDR3 spans 18 amino acids. CDR3 sequence reads: CASSLAGQVSSGANVLTF. The DNA for the CDR3 is TGCGCCAGCAGCTTGGCCGGACAGGTTAGCTCTGGGGCCAACGTCCTGACTTTC. Using reference TRBV5-1 and TRBJ2-6 for the parts outside the CDR3, the full variable domain is KAGVTQTPRYLIKTRGQQVTLSCSPISGHRSVSWYQQTPGQGLQFLFEYFSETQRNKGNFPGRFSGRQFSNSRSEMNVSTLELGDSALYLCASSLAGQVSSGANVLTFGAGSRLTVL.

The chain is built from TRBV4-2 and TRBJ2-7; D perhaps matches TRBD1 (6 bases). Between the trimmed V and J ends, which lost 0 bases and 4 bases, there was a span of 16 bases. Germline values: CDR1 LGHNA, CDR2 YNFKEQ. CDR3 size: 16 residues. The CDR3: CASSQDQELQGYEQYF. The CDR3 nucleotides are TGTGCCAGCAGCCAAGATCAGGAGCTCCAGGGGTACGAGCAGTACTTC.

The J gene is TRBJ2-2, the V gene TRBV9; D gene uncertain. This CDR3 has 12 amino acids. Germline lookup yields CDR1 SGDLS and CDR2 YYNGEE. Trimming took 3 bases from V and 5 from J, leaving 5 bases between them. CDR3 protein: CASSALTGELFF. The CDR3 DNA follows: TGTGCCAGCAGCGCCCTGACCGGGGAGCTGTTTTTT.

This sequence joins TRBV2 and TRBJ1-1; D might be TRBD1 (5 bases). The V gene lost 7 bases and the J gene lost 2 bases, with 14 bases spanning the gap. CDR1 is SNHLY and CDR2 is FYNNEI in the germline V gene. This CDR3 is 14 amino acids long. CDR3: CASTQGTSNTEAFF. CDR3 DNA sequence: TGTGCCAGCACCCAAGGGACCTCAAACACTGAAGCTTTCTTT.

The CDR3 here is CASSNDPGDYGYTF. CDR3 DNA: TGTGCCAGTAGTAATGACCCAGGGGACTATGGCTACACCTTC. The V and J genes are TRBV19 and TRBJ1-2, with TRBD1 as a possible D gene (6 bases). Germline lookup yields CDR1 LNHDA and CDR2 SQIVND (reference sequence). CDR3 length: 14 residues. Trimming removed 4 bases at V and 3 bases at J, with 12 bases between.

This chain links TRBV11-3 with TRBJ2-1; 12 bases align to TRBD2. J was trimmed by 8 bases and V by 3 bases; bases with no gene match: 5. From germline, CDR1 is SGHNT and CDR2 YENEEA. The length of the CDR3 is 15 residues. The CDR3 here is CASSFSSGGADEQFF. CDR3 in DNA: TGTGCCAGCAGCTTTTCTAGCGGGGGGGCCGATGAGCAGTTCTTC.

The V and J genes are TRBV6-1 and TRBJ2-7; D call uncertain. Germline CDR1 and CDR2: MNHNS and SASEGT. This CDR3 region has 13 residues. V lost 1 base, J lost 5 bases, and 9 bases lay in between. CDR3 in DNA: TGTGCCAGCAGTGAAGAGTGGACGAACGAGCAGTACTTC. It specifies CASSEEWTNEQYF.

V usage is TRBV18 and J usage is TRBJ2-2, with a weak D call TRBD1 (5 bases). The CDR3 totals 14 residues. The germline V and J ends were trimmed by 4 bases and 1 base, with 7 bases remaining between them. Germline CDR1 reads KGHSH; CDR2 reads LQKENI. In DNA, the CDR3 is TGTGCCAGCTCACAAGACAGGAACACCGGGGAGCTGTTTTTT. Residues: CASSQDRNTGELFF.

In its sample, this clone was seen a few times. The chain recombines TRBV5-6 with TRBJ2-1, with no clear D. Trimming cost V 0 bases and J 5 bases, with 6 bases left between them. Germline V gene sequence: CDR1 SGHDT, CDR2 YYEEEE. This CDR3 is 13 amino acids long. CDR3 loop: CASSLGGDNEQFF. As DNA, the CDR3 is TGTGCCAGCAGCTTGGGCGGTGACAATGAGCAGTTCTTC.

The chain uses TRBV5-5 and TRBJ2-7, with TRBD1 identical over 8 bases. Trimming at V came to 6 bases and at J to 4 bases, leaving 9 bases not matched to a gene. CDR3 size: 14 residues. Germline assignment: CDR1 SGHKS and CDR2 YYEKEE (reference sequence). CDR3 nucleotides: TGTGCCAGCACCGAAGGACAGGGTATTTACGAGCAGTACTTC. It translates to CASTEGQGIYEQYF. Filled out from reference TRBV5-5 and TRBJ2-7, the complete variable domain reads DAGVTQSPTHLIKTRGQQVTLRCSPISGHKSVSWYQQVLGQGPQFIFQYYEKEERGRGNFPDRFSARQFPNYSSELNVNALLLGDSALYLCASTEGQGIYEQYFGPGTRLTVT.

The rearrangement links TRBV28 to TRBJ1-2, with D perhaps TRBD1 (6 bases). The V end was cut by 9 bases, the J end by 1 base, with 21 bases between. Germline CDR1 and CDR2: MDHEN and SYDVKM. The CDR3 totals 16 residues. The chain's CDR3 is CASLSPVGGFNYGYTF. CDR3 DNA sequence: TGTGCCAGTCTCTCCCCCGTAGGGGGGTTTAACTATGGCTACACCTTC.

The chain employs TRBV7-2 and TRBJ1-6; D is perhaps TRBD1 (6 bases). Between the trimmed V and J ends, which lost 4 bases and 5 bases, there was a span of 9 bases. CDR3 length: 14 amino acids. Germline CDR1 reads SGHTA; CDR2 reads FQGNSA. The CDR3 loop reads CASSSRTDNSPLHF. As DNA, the CDR3 is TGTGCCAGCAGCTCCCGGACAGATAATTCACCCCTCCACTTT.

This clone was seen just once. At one end the junction does not follow the germline gene, possibly because of a read error. V is TRBV7-7 and J is TRBJ1-1; D gene uncertain. Per the germline V gene, CDR1 is SSHAT and CDR2 is FNYEAQ (reference sequence). The CDR3 has 13 amino acids. The CDR3 nucleotides are TGTGCTAGCAGCCCCAGCCATATAACTGAAGCTTTCTTT. The encoded protein is CASSPSHITEAFF.

The chain joins TRBV19 to TRBJ2-7; D might be TRBD1 (5 bases). The V end lost 2 bases, the J end lost 1 base, and 9 bases lay between the germline ends. Germline assignment: CDR1 LNHDA and CDR2 SQIVND (reference sequence). This CDR3 comprises 14 residues. This chain's CDR3 is CASSIRRGSYEQYF. CDR3 in DNA: TGTGCCAGTAGTATACGAAGGGGATCCTACGAGCAGTACTTC.

The chain is built from TRBV19 and TRBJ1-5; no reliable D call. The V and J ends lost 6 bases and 0 bases respectively, with 21 bases between them. Germline CDR1 and CDR2: LNHDA and SQIVND (reference sequence). This CDR3 spans 18 amino acids. CDR3 DNA sequence: TGTGCCAGTAGGGAGAGGTCAGAGGCTTTTTATAGCAATCAGCCCCAGCATTTT. Amino acids: CASRERSEAFYSNQPQHF. Supplemented by reference TRBV19 and TRBJ1-5, the full variable domain reads DGGITQSPKYLFRKEGQNVTLSCEQNLNHDAMYWYRQDPGQGLRLIYYSQIVNDFQKGDIAEGYSVSREKKESFPLTVTSAQKNPTAFYLCASRERSEAFYSNQPQHFGDGTRLSIL.

Here the CDR3 reads CASSFSFGYQPQHF. As DNA, the CDR3 is TGTGCCAGCAGTTTCTCATTTGGGTATCAGCCCCAGCATTTT. The chain couples TRBV27 to TRBJ1-5; D not certain. The germline V gene encodes CDR1 MNHEY and CDR2 SMNVEV (reference sequence). The CDR3 loop spans 14 amino acids. V was pared by 3 bases and J by 5 bases, with 11 bases between.

The chain carries TRBV23-1 and TRBJ2-7; the D is unclear. TRBV23-1 is labeled an ORF, and its function is uncertain. V lost 2 bases to trimming and J lost 0 bases, with 14 bases between them. The CDR3 spans 16 residues. CDR3 DNA sequence: TGCGCCAGCAGTCAAAGGGTCCCACTCTCCTCCTACGAGCAGTACTTC. Encoded protein: CASSQRVPLSSYEQYF.

This chain joins TRBV10-3 and TRBJ1-5, with a tentative D call TRBD1 (6 bases). V was pared by 5 bases and J by 4 bases, with 12 bases between. The CDR3 is 14 residues long. CDR1 and CDR2 from the germline V gene are ENHRY and SYGVKD. The CDR3 reads CAISWDIVNQPQHF. In DNA, the CDR3 is TGTGCCATCAGTTGGGACATAGTGAATCAGCCCCAGCATTTT.

This chain uses TRBV6-1 with TRBJ2-3; maybe TRBD1 (6 bases). Trimming left V 3 bases short and J 2 bases short, with 9 bases between. The CDR3 loop spans 14 amino acids. Germline loops: CDR1 MNHNS, CDR2 SASEGT. The chain's CDR3 is CASSDGQPTDTQYF. The CDR3 DNA reads as TGTGCCAGCAGTGATGGACAGCCCACAGATACGCAGTATTTT.

The sample holds one count of this clone. The V call is TRBV3-1 (or the pseudogene TRBV3-2), the J call TRBJ1-2; D gene uncertain. The CDR3 runs 14 residues. From germline, CDR1 is LGHDT and CDR2 YNNKEL (reference sequence). V dropped 1 base and J dropped 7 bases, with 13 bases sitting between them. The CDR3 spells CASSQGVEFSGYTF. The CDR3 DNA reads as TGTGCCAGCAGCCAAGGGGTTGAGTTCTCTGGCTACACCTTC.

This chain uses TRBV7-2 with TRBJ2-7; D gene uncertain. CDR3 length: 15 residues. Trimming shortened V by 1 base and J by 0 bases, and 10 bases separated the two germline ends. The V gene's germline CDR1 is SGHTA and CDR2 FQGNSA. This CDR3 is CASSLGPGTSYEQYF. The CDR3 DNA follows: TGTGCCAGCAGCTTAGGGCCAGGCACCTCCTACGAGCAGTACTTC. The complete variable domain, with remaining parts taken from reference TRBV7-2 and TRBJ2-7, reads GAGVSQSPSNKVTEKGKDVELRCDPISGHTALYWYRQSLGQGLEFLIYFQGNSAPDKSGLPSDRFSAERTGGSVSTLTIQRTQQEDSAVYLCASSLGPGTSYEQYFGPGTRLTVT.

The chain has TRBV10-3 and TRBJ1-2; D gene ambiguous. The CDR3 runs 14 residues. Germline CDR1 and CDR2: ENHRY and SYGVKD. Trimming shortened V by 9 bases and J by 4 bases, and 18 bases separated the two germline ends. The CDR3 sequence is CAISIGSRGYGYTF. For the CDR3, the DNA is TGTGCCATATCAATTGGTTCTCGGGGCTATGGCTACACCTTC.

The J gene is TRBJ2-7, the V gene TRBV27, with TRBD2 matching over 10 bases. CDR3 length equals 16 residues. Germline lookup yields CDR1 MNHEY and CDR2 SMNVEV (reference sequence). The junction had 6 bases not matched to a gene; V was cut back by 2 bases and J by 2 bases. The CDR3 spells CASSLSLAGATYEQYF. The CDR3 region has the DNA TGTGCCAGCAGTTTAAGTCTAGCGGGGGCTACCTACGAGCAGTACTTC.

V and J are TRBV25-1 and TRBJ1-2; D unclear. V gave up 4 bases and J gave up 2 bases, with 8 bases separating them. This CDR3 contains 13 residues. CDR1 and CDR2 from the germline V gene are MGHDK and SYGVNS. The CDR3 sequence is CASSGEQNYGYTF. The CDR3 DNA is TGTGCCAGCAGTGGTGAGCAGAACTATGGCTACACCTTC.

This chain uses TRBV7-4 with TRBJ1-3; 8 nucleotides line up with TRBD1. Trimming removed 5 bases from V and 7 bases from J; junction bases left unmatched: 13. CDR1 and CDR2 from the germline V gene are SGHVT and SQSDAQ. The CDR3 length is 16 residues. CDR3 protein: CASSPPGPRGLNTIYF. CDR3 in DNA: TGTGCCAGCAGCCCCCCCGGTCCCAGGGGGCTTAACACCATATATTTT.

The chain links TRBV15 to TRBJ2-7, with TRBD2 as a possible D gene (5 bases). The CDR3 consists of 15 residues. V was shortened by 0 bases and J by 4 bases, with 13 bases between the two germline ends. Germline loops: CDR1 LNHNV, CDR2 YYDKDF (reference sequence). The chain's CDR3 is CATSRDRTGKYEQYF. The CDR3 bases are TGTGCCACCAGCAGAGATCGGACTGGGAAATACGAGCAGTACTTC.

The V call is TRBV18, the J call TRBJ2-1; 12 bases map to TRBD2. This CDR3 region has 15 residues. Unmatched junction bases numbered 8, after V lost 6 bases and J lost 8 bases. Per germline, CDR1 KGHSH and CDR2 LQKENI. Here the CDR3 DNA reads TGTGCCAGCTCCCCCACTAGCGGGGGGCGTCATGAGCAGTTCTTC. This sequence encodes CASSPTSGGRHEQFF.

J is TRBJ1-1 and V is TRBV5-4; no clear D. Trimming left V 0 bases short and J 0 bases short, with 9 bases between. The CDR3 covers 15 residues. Per germline, CDR1 SGHNT and CDR2 YYREEE (reference sequence). The CDR3 DNA is TGTGCCAGCAGCTTGGTAGGAGCCATGAACACTGAAGCTTTCTTT. The encoded protein is CASSLVGAMNTEAFF.

The chain couples TRBV28 to TRBJ1-2, with D tentatively TRBD1 (5 bases). V was shortened by 5 bases and J by 3 bases, with 13 bases between the two germline ends. The CDR3 length is 14 residues. Germline CDR1 and CDR2: MDHEN and SYDVKM. CDR3 amino acids: CASSPPGTDYGYTF. The CDR3 bases are TGTGCCAGCAGTCCTCCCGGGACGGACTATGGCTACACCTTC.